This is a list of T cell receptor beta chains from one sample in a study of blood T cell repertoires in COVID-19. The assay was immunoSEQ multiplex PCR, and TCRdb's table has in-frame clones only and misses some. This table has roughly 500,000 clones, 70% to 90% appearing once. Sequencing was done on a sample of PBMCs or T cells enriched from blood (not recorded which). Source of these receptors: a woman aged 55-69 years who had recovered from COVID-19. The conserved cysteine and the conserved F or W are not part of the CDR3 here. Each record gives: clone size, V gene, CDR3 protein. Some rows have no size entry. The others give once, few or many, or a class for an expanded clone.

-	TRBV19	ASSTRPTRGSYT
-	TRBV2	ASRILAGAGETQY
-	TRBV7-2	ASSLISVYGYT
few	TRBV2	ASRPDRRDGELF
-	TRBV9	ASSGYLNYGYT
-	TRBV11-2	ASSLRGAVDTQY
-	TRBV3-1/TRBV3-2	ASSQGQSSNQPQH
-	TRBV28	ASGSRDREEGYT
-	TRBV4-2	ASSQVRETQY
-	TRBV5-1	ASSLQGAETEAF
-	TRBV30	AWSGRFNEQF
-	TRBV19	ASSIGGNYGYT
-	TRBV27	ASSFRRQETQY
-	TRBV28	ASSPQGGGNQPQH
-	TRBV7-2	ASSLGTLNYGYT
-	TRBV20-1	SASLPAGLAGANTGELF
-	TRBV14	ASSQDRGTVRQETQY
few	TRBV18	ASSPGQRSNYGYT
-	TRBV27	ASVGGYTQY
-	TRBV19	ASSIGPDRRH
few	TRBV24-1	ATSDPRAGREKLF
-	TRBV5-8	ASSSEGGWNEQF
-	TRBV21-1	ASSERRNQPQH
-	TRBV10-2	ASTSGQLTEAF
-	TRBV25-1	ASSEGQGLGTKNIQY
-	TRBV15	ATSRLGLAAYNEQF
-	TRBV25-1	ASSEEQGTRETQY
-	TRBV7-8	ASSYLTGYSYEQY
-	TRBV27	ASSLGLGRLNEQF
few	TRBV21-1	ASSKGWSSGNNQPQH
-	TRBV4-1	ASSRTVRDQPQH
-	TRBV2	ASTLGTGGYEQY
-	TRBV3-1/TRBV3-2	ASSQVQGNTIY
-	TRBV6-5	ASSSSTGDEETQY
-	TRBV24-1	ATSDPGQFTGELF
-	TRBV6-5	ATADGTGTEAF
-	TRBV11-2	ASSIRQAPTNEKLF
-	TRBV29-1	SVRQSTDTQY
-	TRBV29-1	SVRTGGNTEAF
-	TRBV5-5	ASSLITGTYGYT
-	TRBV30	AWTRPGPRGGDTEAF
-	TRBV5-1	ASSASGGAPDTQY
-	TRBV24-1	ATSDPSEELQPQH
-	TRBV9	ASSSQVSTDTQY
-	TRBV24-1	ATSDLPQGNGAGELF
once	TRBV30	AWSVRITARRGDGDTEAF
-	TRBV29-1	SVEGSAGRLGGYT
-	TRBV15	ATSRDSGHLNTEAF
-	TRBV4-2	ASSQDGTGDPNEKLF
-	TRBV6-5	ASSWGQPYGYT
-	TRBV5-4	ASSLPTTNTGELF
once	TRBV29-1	SVGTGGEGRYGYT